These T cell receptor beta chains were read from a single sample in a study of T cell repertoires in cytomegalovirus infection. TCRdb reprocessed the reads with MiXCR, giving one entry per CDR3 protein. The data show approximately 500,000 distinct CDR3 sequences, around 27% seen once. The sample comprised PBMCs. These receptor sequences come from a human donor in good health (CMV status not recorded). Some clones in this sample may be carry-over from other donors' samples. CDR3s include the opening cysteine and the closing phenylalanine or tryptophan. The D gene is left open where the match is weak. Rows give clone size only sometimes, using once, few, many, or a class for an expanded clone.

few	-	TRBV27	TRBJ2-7	TGTGCCAGCAGCAAAATAAACGCTGGGTTTTCCTACGAGCAGTACTTC	CASSKINAGFSYEQYF
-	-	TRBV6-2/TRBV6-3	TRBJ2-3	TGTGCCAGCAAAGAAACAGATACGCAGTATTTT	CASKETDTQYF
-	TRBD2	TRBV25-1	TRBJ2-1	TGTGCCAGCACCCATAGCGGGAGGGCGGCCAATGAGCAGTTCTTC	CASTHSGRAANEQFF
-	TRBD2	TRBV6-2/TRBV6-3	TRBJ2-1	TGTGCCAGCAGCGTTCAAGGTGGGCCTGGGAGGGTGCAGTTCTTC	CASSVQGGPGRVQFF
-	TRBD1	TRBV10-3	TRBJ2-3	TGTGCCATCAGTGTCCGGGACAGGGAAGGAAATACGCAGTATTTT	CAISVRDREGNTQYF
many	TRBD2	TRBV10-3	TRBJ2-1	TGTGCCATCAGTGAGTCCCTAGCGGGAGGGTATGAGCAGTTCTTC	CAISESLAGGYEQFF
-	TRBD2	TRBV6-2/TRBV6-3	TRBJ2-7	TGTGCCAGCAGGCCGGGACTAGGGGACTCCTACGAGCAGTACTTC	CASRPGLGDSYEQYF
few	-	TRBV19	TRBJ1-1	TGTGCCAGTAGTATCGAACGGAACACTGAAGCTTTCTTT	CASSIERNTEAFF
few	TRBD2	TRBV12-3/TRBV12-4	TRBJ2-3	TGTGCCAGCAGTTTAACTAGCGGGATGCGGGATACGCAGTATTTT	CASSLTSGMRDTQYF
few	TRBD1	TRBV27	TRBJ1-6	TGTGCCAGCACAGATTTACAGGGGAAGAAGTCACCCCTCCACTTT	CASTDLQGKKSPLHF
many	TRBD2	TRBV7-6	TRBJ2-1	TGTGCCAGCAGCTCCCCTGCTACTAGCGGGGTATACAATGAGCAGTTCTTC	CASSSPATSGVYNEQFF
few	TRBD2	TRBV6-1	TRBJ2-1	TGTGCCAGCAGAGCGGGAGTGGTTGGTGAGCAGTTCTTC	CASRAGVVGEQFF
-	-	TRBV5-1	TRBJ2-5	TGCGCCAGCAGCTTGGCGCCAGGCGGGAAAGAGACCCAGTACTTC	CASSLAPGGKETQYF
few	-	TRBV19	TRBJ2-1	TGTGCCAGTAGAAAGCCGGGACCCCTTGGAAATGAGCAGTTCTTC	CASRKPGPLGNEQFF
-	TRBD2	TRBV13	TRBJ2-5	TGTGCCAGCAGCTTTAGCTCTAGCGGGAGAAGGGAGACCCAGTACTTC	CASSFSSSGRRETQYF
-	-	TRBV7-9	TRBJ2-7	TGTGCCAGCAGCAGGGCAGGGGTAACGGCCTACGAGCAGTACTTC	CASSRAGVTAYEQYF
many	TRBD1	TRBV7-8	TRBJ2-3	TGTGCCAGCAGCTCCCTGAGAGGGGGCGCGATAGATACGCAGTATTTT	CASSSLRGGAIDTQYF
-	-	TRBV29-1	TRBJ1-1	TGCAGCGTCGCCAGGGAGAACACTGAAGCTTTCTTT	CSVARENTEAFF
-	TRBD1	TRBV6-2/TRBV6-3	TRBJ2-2	TGTGCCAGCAGTTACGGTGGGGACAGGGCGATCGGGGAGCTGTTTTTT	CASSYGGDRAIGELFF
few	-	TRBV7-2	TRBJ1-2	TGTGCCAGCAGCCGTAGGGCGGGACGGGGAGACTATGGCTACACCTTC	CASSRRAGRGDYGYTF
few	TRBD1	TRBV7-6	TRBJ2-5	TGTGCCAGCAGCTTAGGTTTGGGACAGCAAGAGACCCAGTACTTC	CASSLGLGQQETQYF
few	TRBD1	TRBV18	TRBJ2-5	TGTGCCAGCTCACGGGACAGGAGGAACCAAGAGACCCAGTACTTC	CASSRDRRNQETQYF
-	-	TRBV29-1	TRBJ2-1	TGCAGCGCCGCGGTGGGAGGTGAGCAGTTCTTC	CSAAVGGEQFF
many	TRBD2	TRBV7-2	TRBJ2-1	TGTGCCAGCAGCCCAGAACTAGCGGGGAACAATGAGCAGTTCTTC	CASSPELAGNNEQFF
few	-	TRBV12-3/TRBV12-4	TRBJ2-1	TGTGCCAGCAGCCTCCAGAACAGCTACAATGAGCAGTTCTTC	CASSLQNSYNEQFF
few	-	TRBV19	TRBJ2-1	TGTGCCAGTAGCTGGGGGCACAATGAGCAGTTCTTC	CASSWGHNEQFF
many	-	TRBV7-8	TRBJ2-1	TGTGCCAGCAGCTTTCGCAGGAGCACGAACAATGAGCAGTTCTTC	CASSFRRSTNNEQFF
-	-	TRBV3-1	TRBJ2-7	TGTGCCAGCAGCCAAGGTACTAGAGGGATCTACGAGCAGTACTTC	CASSQGTRGIYEQYF
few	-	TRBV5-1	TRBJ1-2	TGCGCCAGCAGCTGGGAGGGGGACTATGGCTACACCTTC	CASSWEGDYGYTF
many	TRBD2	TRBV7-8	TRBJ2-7	TGTGCCAGCAGCTGGACTAGCGGGAGGGACGAGCAGTACTTC	CASSWTSGRDEQYF
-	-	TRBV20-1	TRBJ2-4	TGCAGTGCTAGGCCGACCAGGGACCAGGCCAAAAACATTCAGTACTTC	CSARPTRDQAKNIQYF
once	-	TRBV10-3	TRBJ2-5	TGTGCCACCTCGCCCGGCCAAGAGACCCAGTACTTC	CATSPGQETQYF
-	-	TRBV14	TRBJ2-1	TGTGCCAGCAGCCTGTCTCGACTAGTTGGAGTGGATGAGCAGTTCTTC	CASSLSRLVGVDEQFF
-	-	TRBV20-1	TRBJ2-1	TGCAGTGCAGAGAGTGGGGGATACAATGAGCAGTTCTTC	CSAESGGYNEQFF